This TCR beta chain stems from a study of STAT5B mutations in CD4+ large granular lymphocyte leukemia. V dropped 0 bases and J dropped 5 bases, with 7 bases sitting between them. The germline gives CDR1 LNHNV, CDR2 YYDKDF (reference sequence). The CDR3 consists of 13 residues. Clones were sequenced by immunoSEQ multiplex PCR, and TCRdb holds only the in-frame ones, with some missing. The sample carries approximately 40,000 clones, roughly 84% recorded once. Sequencing input: CD4+ T cells from blood buffy coats. V gene TRBV15 combines with J gene TRBJ2-5, with D unclear. This TCR was sampled from a human donor in good health. CDR3 protein: CATSREGWETQYF. CDR3 DNA: TGTGCCACCAGCAGAGAAGGTTGGGAGACCCAGTACTTC.